This T cell receptor (beta chain) is from a study of OX40 agonist ivuxolimab in advanced cancers. Points on this clone: The same CDR3 can be traced to other DNA sequences in this sample.

The table came from immunoSEQ multiplex PCR; TCRdb's copy has only in-frame clones and leaves some out. The sample records almost 85,000 clones, approximately 92% being singletons. Trimming shortened V by 3 bases and J by 1 base, and 9 bases separated the two germline ends. This CDR3 has 14 residues. Germline CDR1 reads MNHEY; CDR2 reads SVGAGI. The sequenced sample was CD4+ or CD8+ T cells sorted from blood, obtained in a trial of the OX40 agonist ivuxolimab. The chain recombines TRBV6-5 with TRBJ2-5, with D perhaps TRBD2 (6 bases). The sequence came from an adult with an advanced solid tumor such as melanoma, head and neck, liver or kidney cancer. The CDR3 is CASSYSGGQETQYF. The CDR3 coding sequence is TGTGCCAGCAGTTATTCCGGGGGCCAAGAGACCCAGTACTTC.